One sample yielded the 19 T cell receptor beta chains listed below, sequenced in a study of T cells in Graves' hyperthyroidism and ophthalmopathy. RNA transcripts yielded amplified TCR beta CDR3 regions. A first-round RT-PCR of the TCR CDR3 used the HTBI primer set. TCRdb itself ran the multiplex PCR reads through MiXCR, one entry per CDR3 protein. Here the sample spans around 690,000 distinct CDR3 sequences, around a sixth being singletons. Sequencing used blood. The receptors here all came from a man in his forties or fifties with Graves' hyperthyroidism.

The genes are TRBV25-1 and TRBJ2-3; 11 nucleotides line up with TRBD1. Germline assignment: CDR1 MGHDK and CDR2 SYGVNS. The CDR3 contains 14 residues. V trimming: 4 bases; J trimming: 3 bases; junction bases outside the gene matches: 0. In DNA, the CDR3 is TGTGCCAGCAGTGGGGACAGGGGGACAGATACGCAGTATTTT. It encodes CASSGDRGTDTQYF.

This clonotype occurred many times. V is TRBV28 and J is TRBJ2-7; the D is unclear. The V end was cut by 3 bases, the J end by 4 bases, with 13 bases between. Per germline, CDR1 MDHEN and CDR2 SYDVKM. This CDR3 contains 14 residues. The chain's CDR3 is CASSFMLGIYEQYF. CDR3 in DNA: TGTGCCAGCAGTTTCATGCTAGGGATTTACGAGCAGTACTTC.

This clonotype occurred many times. The rearrangement uses TRBV7-2 and TRBJ2-3; D call uncertain. Trimming removed 0 bases at V and 2 bases at J, with 6 bases between. CDR1 is SGHTA and CDR2 is FQGNSA in the germline V gene. This CDR3 has 14 residues. CDR3 nucleotide sequence: TGTGCCAGCAGCTTAGCGAGGCTCACAGATACGCAGTATTTT. This codes for CASSLARLTDTQYF.

This chain joins TRBV7-8 and TRBJ1-5, with a tentative D call TRBD1 (6 bases). Germline lookup yields CDR1 SGHVS and CDR2 FQNEAQ. The germline V and J ends were trimmed by 1 base and 0 bases, with 13 bases remaining between them. This CDR3 has 17 amino acids. The CDR3 protein is CASSLVPQGISNQPQHF. In nucleotides, the CDR3 is TGTGCCAGCAGCTTAGTACCCCAGGGGATTAGCAATCAGCCCCAGCATTTT. Supplemented by reference TRBV7-8 and TRBJ1-5, the full variable domain reads GAGVSQSPRYKVAKRGQDVALRCDPISGHVSLFWYQQALGQGPEFLTYFQNEAQLDKSGLPSDRFFAERPEGSVSTLKIQRTQQEDSAVYLCASSLVPQGISNQPQHFGDGTRLSIL.

This clonotype was observed many times. The CDR3 sequence: CASMPAFYNEQFF. CDR3 in DNA: TGTGCCAGCATGCCAGCCTTTTACAATGAGCAGTTCTTC. The chain recombines TRBV28 with TRBJ2-1; D gene uncertain. This CDR3 is built from 13 residues. Trimming removed 7 bases at V and 4 bases at J, with 11 bases between. Germline values: CDR1 MDHEN, CDR2 SYDVKM.

The gene calls are TRBV9 and TRBJ2-2; a possible D gene is TRBD2 (6 bases). The CDR3 is made up of 13 amino acids. V lost 6 bases and J 5 bases, leaving 11 bases between the germline ends. Germline assignment: CDR1 SGDLS and CDR2 YYNGEE. The CDR3 loop reads CASTRLATGELFF. The CDR3 DNA reads TGTGCCAGCACCAGGCTAGCGACCGGGGAGCTGTTTTTT.

This clonotype came up many times. The V and J genes are TRBV10-2 and TRBJ1-6; D may be TRBD1 (6 bases). Trimming stripped 6 bases from V and 3 bases from J, with 9 bases between. Germline assignment: CDR1 WSHSY and CDR2 SAAADI. The CDR3 consists of 14 residues. The CDR3 DNA reads as TGCGCCAGCAGGAGGGACAACTATAATTCACCCCTCCACTTT. It codes for CASRRDNYNSPLHF.

This clonotype occurred a few times. V gene TRBV7-6 combines with J gene TRBJ2-1, with D unclear. V was clipped by 1 base and J by 10 bases, with 17 bases between them. The CDR3 sequence is 15 residues long. CDR1 is SGHVS and CDR2 is FNYEAQ in the germline V gene. Here the CDR3 DNA reads TGTGCCAGCAGCTTAGGCAATACTCCCCTCGTCGAGCAGTTCTTC. Protein product: CASSLGNTPLVEQFF.

The chain carries TRBV9 and TRBJ2-3, with 8 nucleotides matching TRBD2. Germline CDR1 SGDLS, CDR2 YYNGEE. The CDR3 covers 14 residues. J lost 4 bases, V lost 4 bases, and 5 bases had no gene match. CDR3 sequence (DNA): TGTGCCAGCAGCTCCCGACTAGCGTCAGATACGCAGTATTTT. Translating gives CASSSRLASDTQYF.

This clonotype has a handful of counts. The V gene is TRBV20-1, the J gene TRBJ2-1, with 10 bases fitting TRBD2. This CDR3 comprises 14 residues. The germline gives CDR1 DFQATT, CDR2 SNEGSKA (reference sequence). V shed 3 bases and J 7 bases; nucleotides not matched to a gene: 6. The CDR3: CSASRLAGANEQFF. CDR3 nucleotide sequence: TGCAGTGCTAGTCGGCTAGCGGGGGCTAATGAGCAGTTCTTC.

This clonotype was seen only a few times. This rearrangement joins TRBV2 to TRBJ2-2; no clear D gene. CDR3 length equals 14 residues. V lost 3 bases to trimming and J lost 2 bases, with 7 bases between them. Germline CDR1 SNHLY, CDR2 FYNNEI. CDR3 DNA: TGTGCCAGCAGTGACAGGCCTAACACCGGGGAGCTGTTTTTT. Protein: CASSDRPNTGELFF.

This clonotype occurred many times. The CDR3 DNA sequence: TGTGCCTGGAGGGCCCGTAGCGGGAGTTCCTACAATGAGCAGTTCTTC. Its translation: CAWRARSGSSYNEQFF. V usage is TRBV30 and J usage is TRBJ2-1; 9 nucleotides match TRBD2. Germline CDR1 is GTSNPN and CDR2 is SVGIG (reference sequence). The V and J ends lost 3 bases and 1 base, in that order; junction bases with no gene match: 7. The CDR3 is 16 amino acids.

In its sample, this clonotype was seen a few times. V gene TRBV24-1 combines with J gene TRBJ2-2, with TRBD2 matching over 11 bases. V lost 4 bases to trimming and J lost 0 bases; unmatched junction nucleotides: 6. Germline CDR1 KGHDR, CDR2 SFDVKD. The CDR3 extends over 18 amino acids. The CDR3 DNA is TGTGCCACCAGTGACCGACGACTAGCGGGGCCGAACACCGGGGAGCTGTTTTTT. It translates to CATSDRRLAGPNTGELFF.

V usage is TRBV29-1 and J usage is TRBJ2-4; 7 nucleotides line up with TRBD1. Per the germline V gene, CDR1 is SQVTM and CDR2 is ANQGSEA. The CDR3 is made up of 13 amino acids. With 7 bases clipped from V and 3 bases from J, the junction kept 6 bases outside the gene matches. CDR3 nucleotides: TGCAGCGCTACAGGGGTAGACAAAAACATTCAGTACTTC. Translated, it gives CSATGVDKNIQYF.

This clonotype was detected only a few times. J is TRBJ2-7 and V is TRBV20-1; a possible D gene is TRBD1 (6 bases). CDR1 is DFQATT, CDR2 SNEGSKA, per germline (reference sequence). Deletions cut 4 bases from V and 7 bases from J, with 17 bases between. The CDR3 loop spans 13 amino acids. The CDR3: CSAKRTLRGEQYF. The CDR3 DNA is TGCAGTGCTAAGAGGACCCTAAGGGGGGAGCAGTACTTC.

This clonotype has more than one count but fewer than ten. This chain uses TRBV19 with TRBJ1-1; D perhaps matches TRBD1 (5 bases). CDR3 length: 13 amino acids. The V and J ends lost 8 bases and 4 bases respectively, with 14 bases between them. The germline V gene encodes CDR1 LNHDA and CDR2 SQIVND (reference sequence). The CDR3 nucleotides are TGTGCCAGTCAATACAGGTTAGGCACTGAAGCTTTCTTT. This translates into CASQYRLGTEAFF.

This clonotype was counted between two and nine times. The chain is built from TRBV28 and TRBJ2-3, with a tentative D call TRBD2 (6 bases). The CDR3 has 12 amino acids. Germline V gene data show CDR1 as MDHEN and CDR2 as SYDVKM. V was shortened by 8 bases and J by 4 bases, with 10 bases between the two germline ends. CDR3 DNA sequence: TGTGCCAGCTTTGCTAGCGCAGATACGCAGTATTTT. Encoded protein: CASFASADTQYF.

This clonotype appeared many times. This rearrangement joins TRBV27 to TRBJ2-7; TRBD2 agrees at 13 bases. CDR3 size: 13 residues. Trimming cost V 10 bases and J 5 bases; bases outside gene matches: 5. Looked up from germline, CDR1 is MNHEY and CDR2 is SMNVEV (reference sequence). This chain's CDR3 is CATRTSGSNEQYF. In nucleotides, the CDR3 is TGTGCCACCAGGACTAGCGGGAGCAACGAGCAGTACTTC.

Turning to this clonotype: At one end the junction does not follow the germline gene, possibly because of a read error. The chain has TRBV5-1 and TRBJ2-7; tentatively, D is TRBD1 (6 bases). Germline-derived CDR1 and CDR2 are SGHRS and YFSETQ. The CDR3 sequence is 17 residues long. The CDR3 sequence is CASSSQSGTRVHYEQYF. The CDR3 DNA reads as TGTGCCAGCAGCTCTCAGTCCGGGACACGAGTTCACTACGAGCAGTACTTC. Full variable domain (remainder filled in from reference TRBV5-1 and TRBJ2-7): KAGVTQTPRYLIKTRGQQVTLSCSPISGHRSVSWYQQTPGQGLQFLFEYFSETQRNKGNFPGRFSGRQFSNSRSEMNVSTLELGDSALYLCASSSQSGTRVHYEQYFGPGTRLTVT.